This is a list of T cell receptor beta chains from one sample in a study of T cell repertoires in cytomegalovirus infection. TCRdb used MiXCR to reprocess the reads, holding one entry per CDR3 protein. The sample gives 250,000 to 300,000 distinct CDR3 sequences, about 23% of which show up once; roughly 13% is in the top ten. Source material: PBMCs. These receptors were obtained from a human donor in good health (CMV status not recorded). Some clones in this sample may be carry-over from other donors' samples. CDR3s include the opening cysteine and the closing phenylalanine or tryptophan. The order of the fields is D gene, J gene, clone size, V gene, CDR3 DNA, CDR3 protein. The D gene is left open where the match is weak. For some rows the clone size is stated as once, few or many, or as a class when expanded; others skip it.

>TRBD2|TRBJ2-3|-|TRBV2
TGTGCCAGCGGAAGTAGCGGGGGCACAGATACGCAGTATTTT
CASGSSGGTDTQYF
>-|TRBJ1-2|-|TRBV14
TGTGCCAGCAGCCAAGATCGAGGCGGCCTAGATGGCTACACCTTC
CASSQDRGGLDGYTF
>-|TRBJ2-1|many|TRBV11-2
TGTGCCAGCAACCTTGGAGTAGGGCCGAGAGAGCAGTTCTTC
CASNLGVGPREQFF
>TRBD1|TRBJ2-2|few|TRBV5-1
TGCGCCAGCAGCTTGATGTCCGGGACAGGGGCCACCGGGGAGCTGTTTTTT
CASSLMSGTGATGELFF
>TRBD2|TRBJ2-1|many|TRBV7-2
TGTGCCAGCAGCCGAGCCCCCGCTAGCGGGAGGGCCTGGGATGAGCAGTTCTTC
CASSRAPASGRAWDEQFF
>-|TRBJ2-1|few|TRBV7-8
TGTGCCAGCAGCTCCAAGACATGGGGTCCTACCGATCCCTACAATGAGCAGTTCTTC
CASSSKTWGPTDPYNEQFF
>TRBD2|TRBJ2-3|-|TRBV6-1
TGTGCCAGCAGGGGAGGGCAGGCGACAGATACGCAGTATTTT
CASRGGQATDTQYF
>TRBD1|TRBJ1-4|few|TRBV5-5
TGTGCCAGCAGCCCAGGGGGAGCTAATGAAAAACTGTTTTTT
CASSPGGANEKLFF
>-|TRBJ1-5|few|TRBV12-3/TRBV12-4
TGTGCCAGCATGGTGGGTCAGGGTCAGCCCCAGCATTTT
CASMVGQGQPQHF
>-|TRBJ1-1|few|TRBV5-1
TGCGCCAGCAGCTTACTTCCCGGGACGGGGAACACTGAAGCTTTCTTT
CASSLLPGTGNTEAFF
>TRBD1|TRBJ2-7|-|TRBV7-3
TGTGCCAGCAGCCAATCAGACAGGGGTTTAGAGCAGTACTTC
CASSQSDRGLEQYF
>TRBD1|TRBJ2-2|many|TRBV6-1
TGTGCCACCGGGACAGGGTTAACCGGGGAGCTGTTTTTT
CATGTGLTGELFF
>TRBD1|TRBJ1-4|-|TRBV28
TGTGCCAGCAGACCGGACAGGGGGCGCGTTAATGAAAAACTGTTTTTT
CASRPDRGRVNEKLFF
>-|TRBJ2-7|few|TRBV28
TGTGCCAGCAGTATCTCAGAATCCGAGCAGTACTTC
CASSISESEQYF
>-|TRBJ2-7|-|TRBV6-2/TRBV6-3
TGTGCCAGCAGTTCTCCCCTGGTCCGCTACGAGCAGTACTTC
CASSSPLVRYEQYF